This T cell receptor beta chain was identified in a study of blood T cell repertoires in COVID-19. At the level of the study: Samples came from the United States, Italy and Spain, spanning acute and convalescent COVID-19. T cells, B-cell-depleted T cells, or PBMCs supplied cDNA or gDNA.

Authors' data handling: Estimates of nucleated cell counts were drawn from the amplification of reference gene primers. Only in-frame clones appear in the TCRdb table, and some are missing; sequencing was by immunoSEQ multiplex PCR. From that table come the V and J calls and clone size; the DNA was used to work out D and trimming. Among some 260,000 clones listed, around four fifths were seen once. The CDR3 is made up of 15 amino acids. With 2 bases clipped from V and 3 bases from J, the junction kept 7 bases outside the gene matches. Germline CDR1 is SGHTA and CDR2 is FQGNSA. This clone has only a few counts. Assignment of participants to cohorts was predicated upon participant-reported clinical history.

The chain couples TRBV7-2 to TRBJ2-7, with 7 bases that match TRBD1. The receptor was derived from a man aged 30 to 45 with acute COVID-19. Input material: PBMCs or T cells enriched from blood (not recorded which). The CDR3 region has the DNA TGTGCCAGCAGCTTAAGTGGAGCAGGGGGCTACGAGCAGTACGTC. Amino acid sequence: CASSLSGAGGYEQYV.